The present T cell receptor (beta chain) was sequenced within a study of CD8 T cells in ankylosing spondylitis. Study findings and constraints: Disease-linked clones were found to be CD8+ and relatively rare in peripheral blood. Characteristic, it appeared, of ankylosing spondylitis blood was a TCR beta motif of eight or nine highly homologous variants. Reported data indicate significant enrichment of disease-linked clones within matched ankylosing spondylitis synovial fluid. Before this, some motif variants had been reported in reactive arthritis synovial fluid and blood.

Using quantitative 5'-RACE with molecular barcodes, the authors made TCR beta libraries. TCRdb re-derived calls from the 5' RACE reads in MiXCR, one entry per CDR3 protein. The sample lists roughly 470,000 distinct CDR3 sequences; 25% to 30% were seen once. For this clonotype: Its specificity is not known.

The CDR3 has 15 residues. Trimming removed 0 bases at V and 5 bases at J, with 9 bases between. Germline values: CDR1 SGHRS, CDR2 YFSETQ. Material for sequencing was blood, either unsorted or a sorted T cell fraction (not recorded which). The rearrangement uses TRBV5-1 and TRBJ1-6; no clear D gene. This receptor was obtained from a male donor with ankylosing spondylitis. CDR3: CASSLDLRNNSPLHF. The CDR3, as DNA: TGCGCCAGCAGCTTGGATCTCAGAAATAATTCACCCCTCCACTTT.